These 23 T cell receptor beta chains originate from one sample sequenced in a study of T-cell memory formation after mild COVID-19. Using its own MiXCR run on the 5' RACE reads, TCRdb lists one record per CDR3 protein. The repertoire includes a few hundred thousand distinct CDR3 sequences, approximately 15% of them detected once, and about 22% sits in the top ten. The sample was PBMCs or a T cell subset sorted from them (not recorded which). These receptors all come from a man between 18 and 29 years old who had mild COVID-19 (a few samples of this study predate the infection). Cell type and time point are not known.

The V call is TRBV5-1, the J call TRBJ2-1; D gene ambiguous. Germline lookup yields CDR1 SGHRS and CDR2 YFSETQ. V was clipped by 1 base and J by 0 bases, with 14 bases between them. The length of the CDR3 is 17 residues. The CDR3 sequence: CASSLTARWDSYNEQFF. The CDR3 DNA reads TGCGCCAGCAGCTTGACTGCGAGATGGGACTCCTACAATGAGCAGTTCTTC.

This clonotype was seen a few times. The chain has TRBV7-8 and TRBJ1-5; D is perhaps TRBD1 (5 bases). The germline CDR1 and CDR2 sequences are SGHVS and FQNEAQ. CDR3 length: 15 residues. Trimming pared 1 base from V and 3 bases from J, leaving 10 bases between. Here the CDR3 DNA reads TGTGCCAGCAGCTTAGAGGGGAATGTCAATCAGCCCCAGCATTTT. This codes for CASSLEGNVNQPQHF.

The rearrangement joins TRBV4-3 to TRBJ2-7; TRBD2 is a possible D gene (5 bases). Trimming took 0 bases from V and 0 from J, leaving 15 bases between them. Germline loops: CDR1 LGHNA, CDR2 YSLEER. This CDR3 comprises 17 residues. CDR3 nucleotide sequence: TGCGCCAGCAGCCAAGATGTGGCGGGTCCACTCTCCTACGAGCAGTACTTC. It is translated as CASSQDVAGPLSYEQYF.

The chain uses TRBV20-1 and TRBJ1-6, with 9 bases identical to TRBD1. Germline V gives CDR1 DFQATT, CDR2 SNEGSKA (reference sequence). Trimming at V came to 5 bases and at J to 6 bases, leaving 11 bases not matched to a gene. This CDR3 is built from 16 residues. The CDR3: CSASLAGTGLNSPLHF. CDR3 bases: TGCAGTGCTTCCCTCGCCGGGACAGGGCTTAATTCACCCCTCCACTTT.

V and J are TRBV13 and TRBJ2-5, with D hard to call. The CDR3 length is 13 residues. Germline values: CDR1 PRHDT, CDR2 FYEKMQ (reference sequence). Trimming removed 3 bases from V and 4 bases from J, with 9 bases in between. The CDR3 DNA reads TGTGCCAGCAGCTTTAGACGCCGAGAGACCCAGTACTTC. Translated, it gives CASSFRRRETQYF.

The rearrangement links TRBV5-1 to TRBJ1-6; D gene unclear. V lost 5 bases and J lost 8, with 11 bases in between. Looked up from germline, CDR1 is SGHRS and CDR2 is YFSETQ. The CDR3 totals 13 residues. CDR3: CASRTDGYSPLHF. CDR3 coding DNA: TGCGCCAGCAGAACGGACGGATATTCACCCCTCCACTTT.

In this sample, this clonotype turned up a few times. The rearrangement links TRBV6-5 to TRBJ2-2; 16 bases agree with TRBD2. CDR3 length: 18 amino acids. The germline V gene encodes CDR1 MNHEY and CDR2 SVGAGI. J lost 4 bases, V lost 5 bases, and 7 bases had no gene match. Here the CDR3 DNA reads TGTGCCAGCAGTCCTGCTGGGACTAGCGGGGGGGGCACCGGGGAGCTGTTTTTT. This sequence encodes CASSPAGTSGGGTGELFF.

This clonotype was detected a few times. The gene calls are TRBV7-2 and TRBJ1-2, with 8 bases identical to TRBD1. The CDR3 runs 14 residues. Germline V lookup: CDR1 SGHTA, CDR2 FQGNSA. V was pared by 1 base and J by 4 bases, with 2 bases of the junction left unmatched. Written as DNA, the CDR3 is TGTGCCAGCAGCTTAGATGGGACAGGCTATGGCTACACCTTC. It codes for CASSLDGTGYGYTF.

This clonotype has a handful of counts. This chain joins TRBV12-3 or TRBV12-4 and TRBJ1-2; D not certain. Deletions cut 6 bases from V and 8 bases from J, with 13 bases between. This CDR3 has 12 residues. The CDR3 here is CASSSGSPGYTF. The CDR3 DNA is TGTGCCAGCAGCTCCGGGTCACCCGGCTACACCTTC.

Many counts were recorded for this clonotype. The V gene is TRBV6-6, the J gene TRBJ1-6, with a tentative D call TRBD1 (5 bases). Trimming removed 6 bases from V and 9 bases from J, with 15 bases in between. The CDR3 length is 14 residues. CDR1 is MNHNY and CDR2 is SVGAGI in the germline V gene (reference sequence). The CDR3 reads CASSSGTVSSPLHF. In nucleotides, the CDR3 is TGTGCCAGCAGCTCCGGGACGGTTAGTTCACCCCTCCACTTT.

The chain is built from TRBV7-9 and TRBJ1-1; 10 nucleotides agree with TRBD1. V was clipped by 4 bases and J by 4 bases; unmatched bases: 3. This CDR3 has 14 residues. Per germline, CDR1 SEHNR and CDR2 FQNEAQ (reference sequence). This chain's CDR3 is CASSSRQGATEAFF. The CDR3 DNA sequence: TGTGCCAGCAGCTCCCGACAGGGGGCCACTGAAGCTTTCTTT.

This clonotype was picked up one time. The chain couples TRBV27 to TRBJ1-2; 9 positions match TRBD1. Germline V CDR1 and CDR2: MNHEY, SMNVEV (reference sequence). Unmatched junction bases numbered 6, after V lost 0 bases and J lost 4 bases. There are 16 residues in the CDR3. The CDR3 sequence is CASSLSRDRETYGYTF. For the CDR3, the DNA is TGTGCCAGCAGTTTATCGAGGGACAGGGAAACCTATGGCTACACCTTC.

The table lists this clonotype with a few counts. This chain joins TRBV19 and TRBJ2-2; perhaps TRBD2 as D (6 bases). Trimming shortened V by 6 bases and J by 2 bases, and 19 bases separated the two germline ends. This CDR3 region has 17 residues. The V gene's germline CDR1 is LNHDA and CDR2 SQIVND (reference sequence). The DNA for the CDR3 is TGTGCCAGTAGCGAAGGAAGGAATAGCGGAAACACCGGGGAGCTGTTTTTT. Protein: CASSEGRNSGNTGELFF.

This clonotype has more than one count but fewer than ten. V usage is TRBV11-2 and J usage is TRBJ2-1; D possibly corresponds to TRBD1 (5 bases). Germline V gives CDR1 SGHAT, CDR2 FQNNGV. This CDR3 comprises 16 residues. Trimming took 1 base from V and 9 from J, leaving 19 bases between them. The DNA for the CDR3 is TGTGCCAGCAGCTTAGTAGGACACCACCAGGTTCCTGAGCAGTTCTTC. This sequence encodes CASSLVGHHQVPEQFF.

The chain employs TRBV6-2 or TRBV6-3 and TRBJ2-7; 7 positions match TRBD1. The V and J ends lost 6 bases and 6 bases, in that order; junction bases with no gene match: 14. In germline, CDR1 is MNHEY, CDR2 SVGEGT. The CDR3 has 15 amino acids. CDR3: CASREQTGSFLEQYF. In DNA form, the CDR3 reads TGTGCCAGCAGGGAGCAGACAGGGAGCTTTCTCGAGCAGTACTTC.

The chain recombines TRBV3-1 with TRBJ2-3; 9 bases are a match to TRBD2. CDR3 size: 15 residues. Trimming took 3 bases from V and 5 from J; bases not matched to a gene: 6. Germline lookup yields CDR1 LGHDT and CDR2 YNNKEL (reference sequence). The CDR3 sequence: CASSQGASGEDTQYF. In nucleotides, the CDR3 is TGTGCCAGCAGCCAGGGGGCTAGCGGGGAAGATACGCAGTATTTT.

The chain links TRBV6-5 to TRBJ2-1, with D maybe TRBD2 (6 bases). Trimming removed 2 bases from V and 7 bases from J, with 12 bases in between. Germline CDR1 reads MNHEY; CDR2 reads SVGAGI. This CDR3 has 14 residues. CDR3 loop: CASSYSGPLNEQFF. DNA of the CDR3: TGTGCCAGCAGTTACAGCGGGCCTTTGAATGAGCAGTTCTTC.

V usage is TRBV18 and J usage is TRBJ1-1; 12 bases map to TRBD1. Germline V gene sequence: CDR1 KGHSH, CDR2 LQKENI. Germline trimming cut 3 bases from V and 3 bases from J; bases unmatched to any gene: 2. CDR3 size: 15 residues. CDR3 amino acids: CASSPGTGGDTEAFF. CDR3 DNA: TGTGCCAGCTCACCTGGGACAGGGGGCGACACTGAAGCTTTCTTT.

This clonotype was seen only a few times. The chain combines TRBV12-3 or TRBV12-4 with TRBJ2-3; 11 nucleotides align to TRBD2. The CDR3 loop spans 14 amino acids. Germline trimming cut 6 bases from V and 8 bases from J; bases unmatched to any gene: 7. The DNA for the CDR3 is TGTGCCAGCAGCCGACTAGCGGGAAAGGCTACGCAGTATTTT. It encodes CASSRLAGKATQYF.

The rearrangement links TRBV20-1 to TRBJ1-5, with D possibly TRBD1 on 6 matching bases. The CDR3 runs to 13 residues. Germline lookup yields CDR1 DFQATT and CDR2 SNEGSKA (reference sequence). The V gene lost 3 bases and the J gene lost 7 bases, with 13 bases spanning the gap. The CDR3 DNA follows: TGCAGTGCTAGCGGGGGGGCTGGGCAGCCCCAGCATTTT. This encodes CSASGGAGQPQHF.

This clonotype was detected only a few times. This chain joins TRBV30 and TRBJ2-3, with no clear D. Germline loops: CDR1 GTSNPN, CDR2 SVGIG (reference sequence). The CDR3 contains 19 residues. V gave up 2 bases and J gave up 2 bases, with 26 bases separating them. This CDR3 reads CAWSPRVASRPAPTDTQYF. For the CDR3, the DNA is TGTGCCTGGAGTCCCCGAGTGGCCTCTCGTCCCGCGCCCACAGATACGCAGTATTTT. Full variable domain (remainder filled in from reference TRBV30 and TRBJ2-3): SQTIHQWPATLVQPVGSPLSLECTVEGTSNPNLYWYRQAAGRGLQLLFYSVGIGQISSEVPQNLSASRPQDRQFILSSKKLLLSDSGFYLCAWSPRVASRPAPTDTQYFGPGTRLTVL.

This clonotype was detected a few times. This CDR3 reads CASSYSNRATPYEQYV. Written as DNA, the CDR3 is TGTGCCAGCAGTTACTCGAACAGGGCAACACCCTACGAGCAGTACGTC. The rearrangement uses TRBV6-6 and TRBJ2-7; possibly TRBD1 for D (6 bases). This CDR3 has 16 residues. V gave up 0 bases and J gave up 2 bases, with 14 bases separating them. The germline gives CDR1 MNHNY, CDR2 SVGAGI (reference sequence).

This clonotype was counted a few times. The V gene is TRBV5-1, the J gene TRBJ2-3; D uncertain. The V and J ends lost 0 bases and 0 bases respectively, with 5 bases between them. The germline V gene encodes CDR1 SGHRS and CDR2 YFSETQ. This CDR3 is 14 amino acids long. The CDR3 DNA sequence: TGCGCCAGCAGCTTGGATCTCAGCACAGATACGCAGTATTTT. It specifies CASSLDLSTDTQYF.